One and the same sample provided the 21 T cell receptor beta chains below, sequenced in a study of lymphopenia after photon versus proton radiotherapy. Repertoires were generated with immunoSEQ multiplex PCR, while TCRdb's copy carries only in-frame clones and drops some. The sample contains approximately 45,000 clones, 65% to 90% of which appear only once. The sequencing here drew on peripheral blood, taken from a patient treated with photon-based radiotherapy. Receptor source: a man between 40 and 49 years old with gastric cancer.

This chain links TRBV20-1 with TRBJ1-1; D is ambiguous. The germline CDR1 and CDR2 sequences are DFQATT and SNEGSKA (reference sequence). V was shortened by 7 bases and J by 6 bases, with 12 bases between the two germline ends. The CDR3 runs to 11 residues. CDR3 residues: CSVPTQAEAFF. CDR3 DNA: TGCAGTGTCCCGACTCAAGCTGAAGCTTTCTTT.

The genes are TRBV28 and TRBJ2-5, with TRBD1 as a possible D gene (6 bases). The CDR3 spans 11 residues. Germline V gene sequence: CDR1 MDHEN, CDR2 SYDVKM. The V and J ends lost 7 bases and 5 bases respectively, with 8 bases between them. CDR3 amino acids: CASTQGETQYF. The CDR3 bases are TGTGCCAGCACCCAGGGGGAGACCCAGTACTTC.

The rearrangement joins TRBV7-2 to TRBJ2-7; D not resolved. Between the trimmed V and J ends, which lost 5 bases and 1 base, there was a span of 12 bases. There are 14 residues in the CDR3. Germline V gene sequence: CDR1 SGHTA, CDR2 FQGNSA. CDR3 region: CASSGLDGSYEQYF. The CDR3 DNA is TGTGCCAGCAGCGGCCTGGACGGGTCCTACGAGCAGTACTTC.

The chain couples TRBV6-4 to TRBJ1-6; D call uncertain. This CDR3 has 15 amino acids. CDR1 MRHNA and CDR2 SNTAGT come from the germline V gene. V lost 6 bases and J 9 bases, leaving 18 bases between the germline ends. Here the CDR3 reads CASSLASGLGSPLHF. Written as DNA, the CDR3 is TGTGCCAGCAGCCTAGCTAGCGGCCTCGGTTCACCCCTCCACTTT.

This chain joins TRBV5-4 and TRBJ2-2; D unclear. Between the trimmed V and J ends, which lost 3 bases and 2 bases, there was a span of 11 bases. This CDR3 region has 15 residues. CDR1 is SGHNT, CDR2 YYREEE, per germline (reference sequence). The chain's CDR3 is CASSSRPPNTGELFF. In DNA, the CDR3 is TGTGCCAGCAGCTCCAGACCCCCCAACACCGGGGAGCTGTTTTTT.

There are a few counts of this clone. This rearrangement joins TRBV6-1 to TRBJ2-5; D might be TRBD1 (6 bases). The CDR3 runs to 14 residues. CDR1 and CDR2 (germline): MNHNS, SASEGT. With 6 bases removed from V and 5 bases from J, the gap between germline ends came to 16 bases. For the CDR3, the DNA is TGTGCCAGCAGCCGGTCCCGGACAGAGGAGACCCAGTACTTC. Translating it yields CASSRSRTEETQYF.

The chain joins TRBV7-9 to TRBJ1-3; TRBD1 aligns across 8 bases. The trim removed 5 bases at V and 0 bases at J, leaving 6 bases unmatched. The germline V gene encodes CDR1 SEHNR and CDR2 FQNEAQ (reference sequence). CDR3 length: 16 amino acids. The CDR3: CASSLQGARSGNTIYF. The DNA for the CDR3 is TGTGCCAGCAGCCTCCAGGGGGCTCGCTCTGGAAACACCATATATTTT.

J is TRBJ1-1 and V is TRBV4-3, with D possibly TRBD1 on 6 matching bases. Per germline, CDR1 LGHNA and CDR2 YSLEER. Trimming removed 0 bases from V and 3 bases from J, with 8 bases in between. The CDR3 has 14 amino acids. The DNA for the CDR3 is TGCGCCAGCAGCCAAGACGGGGGCGACACTGAAGCTTTCTTT. Amino acids: CASSQDGGDTEAFF.

The CDR3 sequence is CASSQDWRKSGGYTF. The CDR3 DNA follows: TGCGCCAGCAGCCAAGATTGGAGAAAATCTGGGGGCTACACCTTC. The chain combines TRBV4-3 with TRBJ1-2; D remains unclear. V was clipped by 0 bases and J by 8 bases, with 16 bases between them. The germline V gene encodes CDR1 LGHNA and CDR2 YSLEER. The CDR3 runs 15 residues.

This clone was observed once. This chain connects TRBV5-6 to TRBJ1-2, with TRBD1 matching 8 bases. Losses at the gene ends were 4 bases for V and 6 bases for J; bases not matched to a gene: 5. The CDR3 consists of 13 residues. From germline, CDR1 is SGHDT and CDR2 YYEEEE. The CDR3 DNA is TGTGCCAGCAGCCGAATACAGGGGGATGGCTACACCTTC. It specifies CASSRIQGDGYTF. Together with reference TRBV5-6 and TRBJ1-2, the CDR3 gives the full variable domain: DAGVTQSPTHLIKTRGQQVTLRCSPKSGHDTVSWYQQALGQGPQFIFQYYEEEERQRGNFPDRFSGHQFPNYSSELNVNALLLGDSALYLCASSRIQGDGYTFGSGTRLTVV.

This rearrangement joins TRBV5-5 to TRBJ1-3; 7 nucleotides match TRBD1. Germline V gene sequence: CDR1 SGHKS, CDR2 YYEKEE (reference sequence). V was pared by 4 bases and J by 6 bases, with 7 bases of the junction left unmatched. This CDR3 is 14 amino acids long. CDR3 loop: CASSLPGTVNTIYF. Written as DNA, the CDR3 is TGTGCCAGCAGCCTTCCCGGGACAGTAAACACCATATATTTT. Using reference TRBV5-5 and TRBJ1-3 for the parts outside the CDR3, the full variable domain is DAGVTQSPTHLIKTRGQQVTLRCSPISGHKSVSWYQQVLGQGPQFIFQYYEKEERGRGNFPDRFSARQFPNYSSELNVNALLLGDSALYLCASSLPGTVNTIYFGEGSWLTVV.

The gene calls are TRBV5-1 and TRBJ2-3; 10 bases align to TRBD1. J lost 1 base, V lost 4 bases, and 6 bases had no gene match. CDR3 length: 16 residues. The germline V gene has CDR1 SGHRS and CDR2 YFSETQ. The CDR3 sequence is CASSPGTGDGTDTQYF. The DNA for the CDR3 is TGCGCCAGCAGCCCAGGGACAGGGGACGGCACAGATACGCAGTATTTT. Based on the CDR3 plus reference TRBV5-1 and TRBJ2-3, the full variable domain is KAGVTQTPRYLIKTRGQQVTLSCSPISGHRSVSWYQQTPGQGLQFLFEYFSETQRNKGNFPGRFSGRQFSNSRSEMNVSTLELGDSALYLCASSPGTGDGTDTQYFGPGTRLTVL.

The chain recombines TRBV5-6 with TRBJ2-5; possibly TRBD1 or TRBD2 for D (5 bases each). Germline V gives CDR1 SGHDT, CDR2 YYEEEE. Trimming removed 1 base from V and 5 bases from J, with 18 bases in between. This CDR3 region has 16 residues. The CDR3 reads CASSLIPGTNRETQYF. The CDR3 DNA sequence: TGTGCCAGCAGCTTGATCCCCGGGACCAATCGGGAGACCCAGTACTTC.

V and J are TRBV11-2 and TRBJ2-6; D call uncertain. With 0 bases removed from V and 2 bases from J, the gap between germline ends came to 14 bases. The CDR3 totals 18 residues. Germline values: CDR1 SGHAT, CDR2 FQNNGV. CDR3 DNA: TGTGCCAGCAGCTTAGATAACCTCTTCGACCCTGGGGCCAACGTCCTGACTTTC. As protein: CASSLDNLFDPGANVLTF.

This chain joins TRBV30 and TRBJ2-3; D possibly uses TRBD1 or TRBD2 (7 bases each). The CDR3 runs 15 residues. Trimming removed 0 bases at V and 4 bases at J, with 14 bases between. In germline, CDR1 is GTSNPN, CDR2 SVGIG (reference sequence). CDR3 amino acids: CAWSVGRGPADTQYF. The CDR3 nucleotides are TGTGCCTGGAGTGTAGGGAGGGGGCCCGCAGATACGCAGTATTTT. The complete variable domain, with remaining parts taken from reference TRBV30 and TRBJ2-3, reads SQTIHQWPATLVQPVGSPLSLECTVEGTSNPNLYWYRQAAGRGLQLLFYSVGIGQISSEVPQNLSASRPQDRQFILSSKKLLLSDSGFYLCAWSVGRGPADTQYFGPGTRLTVL.

V usage is TRBV13 and J usage is TRBJ1-1, with 9 bases lining up with TRBD1. V lost 5 bases, J lost 5 bases, and 6 bases stayed unmatched. The CDR3 loop spans 14 amino acids. Germline V CDR1 and CDR2: PRHDT, FYEKMQ (reference sequence). The CDR3: CASSKGQGETEAFF. For the CDR3, the DNA is TGTGCCAGCAGCAAGGGACAGGGTGAGACTGAAGCTTTCTTT.

This chain uses TRBV5-4 with TRBJ1-1; TRBD1 matches at 7 bases. The V gene end was trimmed by 4 bases and the J gene end by 0 bases; junction bases not matched to a gene: 9. The CDR3 length is 16 residues. Germline values: CDR1 SGHNT, CDR2 YYREEE (reference sequence). CDR3 sequence: CASSNRDSTMNTEAFF. The DNA of the CDR3 is TGTGCCAGCAGCAACCGGGACAGCACAATGAACACTGAAGCTTTCTTT.

In this sample, this clone turned up once. The chain employs TRBV27 and TRBJ1-1; a weak D match, TRBD1 (5 bases). Trimming cost V 4 bases and J 7 bases, with 16 bases left between them. The length of the CDR3 is 14 residues. Germline CDR1 MNHEY, CDR2 SMNVEV (reference sequence). CDR3 coding DNA: TGTGCCAGCAGTTATGGGGCAGGGAATAGTGAAGCTTTCTTT. Translation gives CASSYGAGNSEAFF.

The chain links TRBV6-5 to TRBJ1-4; possibly TRBD1 for D (6 bases). The CDR3 covers 13 residues. V was pared by 0 bases and J by 11 bases, with 10 bases between. CDR1 and CDR2 from the germline V gene are MNHEY and SVGAGI. CDR3 nucleotides: TGTGCCAGCAGTTACTCGACCCAGGGGAAACTGTTTTTT. Translation gives CASSYSTQGKLFF.

This clone is a singleton in its sample. The rearrangement links TRBV11-2 to TRBJ1-1; weak D call: TRBD1 (5 bases). The CDR3 contains 14 residues. Trimming shortened V by 5 bases and J by 1 base, and 11 bases separated the two germline ends. Germline CDR1 SGHAT, CDR2 FQNNGV. The CDR3 DNA reads as TGTGCCAGCAGCCGAAGTGGGGGGAACACTGAAGCTTTCTTT. It yields the protein CASSRSGGNTEAFF.

This chain uses TRBV30 with TRBJ2-4; 8 nucleotides line up with TRBD2. The CDR3 sequence is 13 residues long. The germline gives CDR1 GTSNPN, CDR2 SVGIG (reference sequence). Trimming at V came to 4 bases and at J to 6 bases, leaving 5 bases not matched to a gene. CDR3 in amino acids: CAWKTAGANIQYF. The CDR3 coding sequence is TGTGCCTGGAAGACAGCGGGGGCAAACATTCAGTACTTC.